The present T cell receptor (beta chain) was sequenced within a study of T cells after posttransplantation cyclophosphamide. Study-level points and caveats: TRB overlap between skin or GI tissue T cells and blood was limited. TRB clonality was highly associated with recipient CMV seropositivity and reactivation.

Concerning this clone itself: Antigen specificity is unknown.

The assay was immunoSEQ multiplex PCR, and TCRdb's table has in-frame clones only and misses some. The data contain more than 30,000 clones, 75% to 95% of them singletons. Cells defined as naive were viable CD3+CD4+ or CD3+CD8+ and CCR7+CD45RA+CD45RO-CD95-CD27+CD28+. Peripheral blood was collected from the related graft donor on the marrow donation day. The CDR3 is 13 amino acids. Trimming at V came to 7 bases and at J to 2 bases, leaving 4 bases not matched to a gene. Germline V gene data show CDR1 as SGHVS and CDR2 as FQNEAQ. V gene TRBV7-8 combines with J gene TRBJ1-2; TRBD1 matches at 7 bases. The source material was naive CD4+ T cells sorted from PBMCs. The clonotype originates from a woman aged 55-69 years in good health, CMV-negative, and a related stem cell transplant donor. CDR3 nucleotide sequence: TGTGCCAGCACGGGACAGTTAAACTATGGCTACACCTTC. It yields the protein CASTGQLNYGYTF.